The next 17 T cell receptor beta chains were all read from a single sample in a study of blood T cell repertoires in COVID-19. Only in-frame clones appear in the TCRdb table, and some are missing; sequencing was by immunoSEQ multiplex PCR. This table holds 200,000 to 250,000 clones, around 85% found once. The material sequenced was PBMCs or T cells enriched from blood (not recorded which). All receptors derive from a man aged 35 to 55 who had recovered from COVID-19.

This chain connects TRBV2 to TRBJ1-5; TRBD1 might be the D (6 bases). The CDR3 has 14 amino acids. The germline V gene has CDR1 SNHLY and CDR2 FYNNEI. Trimming cost V 6 bases and J 2 bases, with 11 bases left between them. CDR3 protein: CASSPEGGNQPQHF. CDR3 DNA: TGTGCCAGCAGCCCCGAGGGGGGCAATCAGCCCCAGCATTTT.

This chain joins TRBV3-1 (or the pseudogene TRBV3-2) and TRBJ1-4, with D maybe TRBD1 (6 bases). The CDR3 loop spans 17 amino acids. Trimming shortened V by 9 bases and J by 2 bases, and 22 bases separated the two germline ends. Germline V gene sequence: CDR1 LGHDT, CDR2 YNNKEL (reference sequence). In DNA form, the CDR3 reads TGTGCCAGTTCCCCCCGGCCGGGGGGCACCACTAATGAAAAACTGTTTTTT. Translation gives CASSPRPGGTTNEKLFF.

V is TRBV5-1 and J is TRBJ1-5, with TRBD1 matching 12 bases. CDR1 is SGHRS and CDR2 is YFSETQ in the germline V gene. The ends lost 5 bases at V and 5 bases at J; junction bases unmatched: 5. CDR3 length: 15 residues. The CDR3 region has the DNA TGCGCCAGCAGTACAGGGACAGGGGGCCATCAGCCCCAGCATTTT. Translated, it gives CASSTGTGGHQPQHF.

V and J are TRBV5-6 and TRBJ2-5; 7 bases are shared with TRBD1. Germline CDR1 reads SGHDT; CDR2 reads YYEEEE. The CDR3 extends over 13 amino acids. Trimming took 6 bases from V and 5 from J; bases not matched to a gene: 7. CDR3 amino acids: CASNLQGPETQYF. The CDR3 nucleotides read TGTGCCAGCAACCTACAGGGGCCGGAGACCCAGTACTTC.

The chain recombines TRBV29-1 with TRBJ1-2, with 10 bases identical to TRBD1. Trimming cost V 0 bases and J 7 bases; bases outside gene matches: 8. Germline V gene sequence: CDR1 SQVTM, CDR2 ANQGSEA. The CDR3 sequence is 15 residues long. The CDR3 DNA sequence: TGCAGCGTTGAAGATCAGGGACAGGGGTTGGGTGGCTACACCTTC. This translates into CSVEDQGQGLGGYTF.

The genes are TRBV24-1 and TRBJ2-2; 12 bases are a match to TRBD2. V gave up 0 bases and J gave up 6 bases; unmatched junction bases: 13. CDR3 length: 20 residues. Germline V gene data show CDR1 as KGHDR and CDR2 as SFDVKD. The CDR3: CATSDLHFGASGRDPGELFF. The CDR3 DNA reads TGTGCCACCAGTGATTTGCATTTTGGAGCTAGCGGGAGGGATCCCGGGGAGCTGTTTTTT.

In its sample, this clone was seen a few times. This specimen includes other DNA sequences encoding the same CDR3. The rearrangement uses TRBV7-8 and TRBJ2-5; TRBD1 aligns across 10 bases. CDR1 is SGHVS, CDR2 FQNEAQ, per germline. This CDR3 is 16 amino acids long. V shed 2 bases, J shed 3 bases, and the junction held 6 bases outside the gene matches. In nucleotides, the CDR3 is TGTGCCAGCAGCTTACAGCCGGGACAGGGGAAAGAGACCCAGTACTTC. Its protein product is CASSLQPGQGKETQYF.

The CDR3 region has the DNA TGTGCCAGCAGTTTATCCCTGACAGGGAGCACTGAAGCTTTCTTT. This translates into CASSLSLTGSTEAFF. J is TRBJ1-1 and V is TRBV27; 7 bases line up with TRBD1. Trimming took 0 bases from V and 4 from J; bases not matched to a gene: 5. The CDR3 covers 15 residues. Germline V gene sequence: CDR1 MNHEY, CDR2 SMNVEV (reference sequence).

This chain joins TRBV7-9 and TRBJ2-2; D is uncertain. V dropped 5 bases and J dropped 7 bases, with 11 bases sitting between them. CDR1 is SEHNR, CDR2 FQNEAQ, per germline (reference sequence). The CDR3 loop spans 13 amino acids. The CDR3 nucleotides are TGTGCCAGCAGCGTCCATGCCGGCGGGGAGCTGTTTTTT. This codes for CASSVHAGGELFF.

As DNA, the CDR3 is TGTGCCAGCAGTTCAATACAGACCTTTGAAGCTTTCTTT. It is translated as CASSSIQTFEAFF. This chain connects TRBV27 to TRBJ1-1; D not certain. V dropped 4 bases and J dropped 7 bases, with 13 bases sitting between them. This CDR3 is built from 13 residues. Per the germline V gene, CDR1 is MNHEY and CDR2 is SMNVEV (reference sequence).

The CDR3 sequence is CASSIEGANQPQHF. For the CDR3, the DNA is TGTGCCAGTAGTATCGAGGGGGCGAATCAGCCCCAGCATTTT. The chain has TRBV19 and TRBJ1-5, with 7 bases lining up with TRBD1. The V and J ends lost 3 bases and 4 bases, in that order; junction bases with no gene match: 3. The CDR3 contains 14 residues. Germline CDR1 LNHDA, CDR2 SQIVND (reference sequence).

The gene calls are TRBV7-2 and TRBJ2-3; 7 positions match TRBD2. The V and J ends lost 2 bases and 0 bases, in that order; junction bases with no gene match: 11. CDR3 length: 18 residues. Germline lookup yields CDR1 SGHTA and CDR2 FQGNSA. The CDR3 region is CASSLSYPSGTSTDTQYF. Written as DNA, the CDR3 is TGTGCCAGCAGCTTATCTTATCCTAGCGGAACTAGCACAGATACGCAGTATTTT.

This clone has more than one count but fewer than ten. The chain couples TRBV30 to TRBJ2-7; D possibly corresponds to TRBD2 (6 bases). CDR3 length: 13 residues. Trimming cost V 7 bases and J 1 base, with 14 bases left between them. The germline V gene has CDR1 GTSNPN and CDR2 SVGIG (reference sequence). CDR3 loop: CAYLATDSYEQYF. The DNA for the CDR3 is TGTGCCTACCTAGCGACAGATTCCTACGAGCAGTACTTC.

The rearrangement joins TRBV7-9 to TRBJ1-3; 8 bases fit TRBD1. Germline CDR1 SEHNR, CDR2 FQNEAQ (reference sequence). V lost 5 bases and J lost 2; bases outside the gene matches: 17. The CDR3 contains 19 residues. The CDR3 reads CASSPLRKTGDLAGNTIYF. CDR3 DNA: TGTGCCAGCAGCCCACTTCGGAAGACAGGGGACCTAGCTGGAAACACCATATATTTT.

This chain links TRBV30 with TRBJ1-4; the D gene is possibly TRBD1 (5 bases). CDR3 size: 14 residues. Trimming stripped 5 bases from V and 0 bases from J, with 10 bases between. Germline V lookup: CDR1 GTSNPN, CDR2 SVGIG (reference sequence). The DNA for the CDR3 is TGTGCCTGGGGAACAGGTTCAACTAATGAAAAACTGTTTTTT. Translating it yields CAWGTGSTNEKLFF. The full variable domain, completed using reference TRBV30 and TRBJ1-4, is SQTIHQWPATLVQPVGSPLSLECTVEGTSNPNLYWYRQAAGRGLQLLFYSVGIGQISSEVPQNLSASRPQDRQFILSSKKLLLSDSGFYLCAWGTGSTNEKLFFGSGTQLSVL.

On this clone: The germline gene is not matched at one end of the junction; a read error may be the cause. V and J are TRBV3-1 (or the pseudogene TRBV3-2) and TRBJ2-5; 7 nucleotides agree with TRBD2. The CDR3 has 14 residues. Germline V gene sequence: CDR1 LGHDT, CDR2 YNNKEL (reference sequence). The CDR3 DNA sequence: TGTGCCAGCAGCGGGGGGGAGGGCCAAAAGACCCAGTACTTC. Encoded protein: CASSGGEGQKTQYF.

This chain links TRBV30 with TRBJ1-2; no reliable D call. The CDR3 sequence is 12 residues long. V was pared by 4 bases and J by 6 bases, with 12 bases between. Germline CDR1 and CDR2: GTSNPN and SVGIG (reference sequence). In DNA form, the CDR3 reads TGTGCCTGGACCTTCCAGAAGAATGGCTACACCTTC. It translates to CAWTFQKNGYTF. Together with reference TRBV30 and TRBJ1-2, the CDR3 gives the full variable domain: SQTIHQWPATLVQPVGSPLSLECTVEGTSNPNLYWYRQAAGRGLQLLFYSVGIGQISSEVPQNLSASRPQDRQFILSSKKLLLSDSGFYLCAWTFQKNGYTFGSGTRLTVV.